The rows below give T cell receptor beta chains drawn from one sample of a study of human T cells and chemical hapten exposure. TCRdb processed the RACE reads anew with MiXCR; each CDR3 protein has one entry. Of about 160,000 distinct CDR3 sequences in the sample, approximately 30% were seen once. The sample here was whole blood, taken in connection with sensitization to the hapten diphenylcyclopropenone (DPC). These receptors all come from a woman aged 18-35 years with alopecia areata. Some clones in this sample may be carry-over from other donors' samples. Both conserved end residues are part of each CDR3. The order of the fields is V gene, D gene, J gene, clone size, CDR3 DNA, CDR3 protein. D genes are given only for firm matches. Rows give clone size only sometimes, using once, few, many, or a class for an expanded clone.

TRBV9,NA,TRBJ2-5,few,TGTGCCAGCAGTCTCCGCGCTAACCAAGAGACCCAGTACTTC,CASSLRANQETQYF
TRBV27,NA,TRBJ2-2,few,TGTGCCAGCAGTTCAAGGGAACCCGGGGAGCTGTTTTTT,CASSSREPGELFF
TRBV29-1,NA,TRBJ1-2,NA,TGCAGCGTTAAATATTCTAACTATGGCTACACCTTC,CSVKYSNYGYTF
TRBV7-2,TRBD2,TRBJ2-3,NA,TGTGCCAGCAGCTACTATAGCGGGAGGGGCACAGATACGCAGTATTTT,CASSYYSGRGTDTQYF
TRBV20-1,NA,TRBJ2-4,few,TGCAGTGTCCGTGGCGGGGCCTGGAACATTCAGTACTTC,CSVRGGAWNIQYF
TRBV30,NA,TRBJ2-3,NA,TGTGCCTGGAGTTCGACAGCCGTCTCTACGCAGTATTTT,CAWSSTAVSTQYF
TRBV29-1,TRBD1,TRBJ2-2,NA,TGCAGCGTGAACTCCCTTGGACAGGGAAGGAACACCGGGGAGCTGTTTTTT,CSVNSLGQGRNTGELFF
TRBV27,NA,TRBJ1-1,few,TGTGCCAGCAGTTTAGGACTCAGGGGTGAAGCTTTCTTT,CASSLGLRGEAFF
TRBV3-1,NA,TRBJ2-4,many,TGTGCCAGCAGCCGAAGTGGAGTAGCCAAAAACATTCAGTACTTC,CASSRSGVAKNIQYF
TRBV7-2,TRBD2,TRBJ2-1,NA,TGTGCCAGCAGCTTAGAAGCGCGGGAGAGGTTCTTC,CASSLEARERFF
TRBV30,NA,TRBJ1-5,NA,TGTGCCTGGAGTGAACAGGTGAATCAGCCCCAGCATTTT,CAWSEQVNQPQHF
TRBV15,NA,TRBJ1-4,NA,TGTGCCACCAGCAGAGTGGGGCTCCTGGGGGAAAAACTGTTTTTT,CATSRVGLLGEKLFF
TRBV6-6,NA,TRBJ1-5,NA,TGTGCCAGCAGTTACACAGTAAATCAGCCCCAGCATTTT,CASSYTVNQPQHF
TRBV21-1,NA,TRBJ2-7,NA,TGTGCCACCTCACGGGGACAGGGACGCCACGAGCAGTACTTC,CATSRGQGRHEQYF
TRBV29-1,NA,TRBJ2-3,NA,TGCAGCGTTACGGACCGAAGCGGTTACACAGATACGCAGTATTTT,CSVTDRSGYTDTQYF
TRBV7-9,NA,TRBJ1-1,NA,TGTGCCAGCAGCCACAACACTGAAGCTTTCTTT,CASSHNTEAFF
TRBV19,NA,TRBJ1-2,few,TGTGCCAGTAGTACCCTCGGGGGATATGGCTACACCTTC,CASSTLGGYGYTF
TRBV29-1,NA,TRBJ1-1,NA,TGCAGCGGCCGATGGAACACTGAAGCTTTCTTT,CSGRWNTEAFF
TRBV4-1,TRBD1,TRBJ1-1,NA,TGCGCCAGCAGCCGAGGGGGACAGGGGGCTTTTACTGAAGCTTTCTTT,CASSRGGQGAFTEAFF
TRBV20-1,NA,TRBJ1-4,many,TGCAGTGCTAGTGGTGGGGACCCAACTAATGAAAAACTGTTTTTT,CSASGGDPTNEKLFF
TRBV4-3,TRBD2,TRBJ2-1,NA,TGCGCCAGCAGCCGACTGGGACTAGCGGGAGGGAATGAGCAGTTCTTC,CASSRLGLAGGNEQFF
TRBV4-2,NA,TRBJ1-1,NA,TGTGCCAGCAGCCAAGAGGGCGGGGGATCCACTGAAGCTTTCTTT,CASSQEGGGSTEAFF
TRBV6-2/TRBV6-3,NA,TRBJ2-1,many,TGTGCCAGCAGTTACTCGGTAGAACGCAATGAGCAGTTCTTC,CASSYSVERNEQFF
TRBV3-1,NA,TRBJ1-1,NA,TGTGCCAGCAGCCCGCCTGATGAAGGGTTTGGGACTGAAGCTTTCTTT,CASSPPDEGFGTEAFF
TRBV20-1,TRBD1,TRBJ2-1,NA,TGCAGTGCCAGGGACAGAACCTACAATGAGCAGTTCTTC,CSARDRTYNEQFF
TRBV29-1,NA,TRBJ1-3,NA,TGCAGCGTTGAAGAGGCAGGGGCCATTGGAAACACCATATATTTT,CSVEEAGAIGNTIYF
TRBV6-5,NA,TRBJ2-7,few,TGTGCCAGCAGAACGAGCTCCTACGAGCAGTACTTC,CASRTSSYEQYF
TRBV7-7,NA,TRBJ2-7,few,TGTGCTAGCAGCTACTCGGTCGGGGGATACGAGCAGTACTTC,CASSYSVGGYEQYF
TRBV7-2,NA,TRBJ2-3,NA,TGTGCCAGCAGCTTAGCGCTAACACCAGATACGCAGTATTTT,CASSLALTPDTQYF